This T cell receptor (beta chain) was observed in a study of T cells in localized non-small cell lung cancer. By frequency in the sample, this clone is large. The V segment lost 2 bases and the J segment 3 bases; nucleotides outside the gene matches: 9. This CDR3 has 16 amino acids. Germline lookup yields CDR1 ENHRY and CDR2 SYGVKD. Sequencing used immunoSEQ multiplex PCR; TCRdb keeps in-frame clones, though not all of them. The data show around 3,100 clones, roughly 22% seen once. The rearrangement joins TRBV10-3 to TRBJ2-7, with TRBD2 identical over 8 bases. The sequenced sample was normal lung tissue next to the tumor, obtained before any cancer treatment. The TCR was taken from a man between 40 and 69 years old with stage III squamous cell lung carcinoma. This CDR3 is CAISEPGSGRNYEQYF. In nucleotides, the CDR3 is TGTGCCATCAGTGAGCCAGGCAGCGGGAGAAACTACGAGCAGTACTTC.